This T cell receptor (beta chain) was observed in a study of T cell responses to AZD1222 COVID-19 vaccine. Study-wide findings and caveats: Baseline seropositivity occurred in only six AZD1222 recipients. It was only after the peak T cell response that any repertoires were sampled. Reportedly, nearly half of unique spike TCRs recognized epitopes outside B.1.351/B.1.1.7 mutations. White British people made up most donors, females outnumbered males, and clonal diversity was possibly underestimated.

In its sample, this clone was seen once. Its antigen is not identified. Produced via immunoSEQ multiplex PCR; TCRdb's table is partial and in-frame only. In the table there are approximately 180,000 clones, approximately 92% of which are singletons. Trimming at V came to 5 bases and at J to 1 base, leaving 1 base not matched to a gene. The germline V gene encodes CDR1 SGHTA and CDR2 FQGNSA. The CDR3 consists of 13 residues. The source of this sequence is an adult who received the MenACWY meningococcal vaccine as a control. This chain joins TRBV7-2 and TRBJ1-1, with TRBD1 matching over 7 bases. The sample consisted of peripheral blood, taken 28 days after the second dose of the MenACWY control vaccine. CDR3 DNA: TGTGCCAGCAGCCGGGACAGGAACACTGAAGCTTTCTTT. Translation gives CASSRDRNTEAFF.